These 10 T cell receptor beta chains share one sample of origin, sequenced in a study of blood T cell repertoires in COVID-19. The table came from immunoSEQ multiplex PCR; TCRdb's copy has only in-frame clones and leaves some out. Counted here are roughly 180,000 clones, less than 95% occurring once; the ten biggest clones make up approximately 0.8%. The specimen sequenced was peripheral blood. Every receptor here comes from a man aged 30 to 39 with COVID-19, enrolled during active disease.

For the CDR3, the DNA is TGTGCCAGCAGCTTAGCTGAGGGTAGCGGGGGGTTAGCCAAAAACATTCAGTACTTC. The encoded protein is CASSLAEGSGGLAKNIQYF. The chain combines TRBV11-2 with TRBJ2-4; TRBD2 matches 10 bases. Germline V gene sequence: CDR1 SGHAT, CDR2 FQNNGV. The CDR3 spans 19 residues. The V gene end was trimmed by 1 base and the J gene end by 0 bases; junction bases not matched to a gene: 9.

The V call is TRBV5-4, the J call TRBJ2-1, with D possibly TRBD1 on 6 matching bases. The CDR3 runs to 15 residues. The V gene lost 0 bases and the J gene lost 4 bases, with 11 bases spanning the gap. The germline V gene encodes CDR1 SGHNT and CDR2 YYREEE (reference sequence). This CDR3 is CASSLDRVGYNEQFF. In DNA form, the CDR3 reads TGTGCCAGCAGCTTGGACAGGGTGGGGTACAATGAGCAGTTCTTC. Full variable domain (rest looked up from reference TRBV5-4 and TRBJ2-1): ETGVTQSPTHLIKTRGQQVTLRCSSQSGHNTVSWYQQALGQGPQFIFQYYREEENGRGNFPPRFSGLQFPNYSSELNVNALELDDSALYLCASSLDRVGYNEQFFGPGTRLTVL.

The V call is TRBV7-6, the J call TRBJ1-1; TRBD1 matches at 8 bases. CDR3 length: 15 residues. Trimming at V came to 5 bases and at J to 0 bases, leaving 5 bases not matched to a gene. The V gene's germline CDR1 is SGHVS and CDR2 FNYEAQ. The CDR3 loop is CASSAQGVLNTEAFF. The CDR3 DNA sequence: TGTGCCAGCAGCGCACAGGGGGTCCTGAACACTGAAGCTTTCTTT.

The table lists this clone with a count of one. The chain has TRBV9 and TRBJ1-1; D is unclear. CDR3 length: 14 residues. Germline-derived CDR1 and CDR2 are SGDLS and YYNGEE. Trimming took 0 bases from V and 1 from J, leaving 7 bases between them. The CDR3 DNA reads as TGTGCCAGCAGCGTAGCTTCCTCGAACACTGAAGCTTTCTTT. Protein: CASSVASSNTEAFF.

The V and J genes are TRBV9 and TRBJ2-2; 7 nucleotides align to TRBD2. Germline V gene lookup returns CDR1 SGDLS and CDR2 YYNGEE. V trimming: 0 bases; J trimming: 3 bases; junction bases outside the gene matches: 2. CDR3 length equals 15 residues. CDR3 amino acids: CASSVVAGDTGELFF. DNA of the CDR3: TGTGCCAGCAGCGTAGTGGCGGGGGACACCGGGGAGCTGTTTTTT. The full variable domain, completed using reference TRBV9 and TRBJ2-2, is DSGVTQTPKHLITATGQRVTLRCSPRSGDLSVYWYQQSLDQGLQFLIQYYNGEERAKGNILERFSAQQFPDLHSELNLSSLELGDSALYFCASSVVAGDTGELFFGEGSRLTVL.

This rearrangement joins TRBV9 to TRBJ1-4; 8 bases are shared with TRBD1. This CDR3 spans 15 amino acids. CDR1 is SGDLS, CDR2 YYNGEE, per germline. The V gene end was trimmed by 3 bases and the J gene end by 4 bases; junction bases not matched to a gene: 5. The CDR3 loop is CASSAQDRVNEKLFF. The CDR3 bases are TGTGCCAGCAGCGCCCAGGACAGGGTTAATGAAAAACTGTTTTTT. Complete variable domain (other parts from reference TRBV9 and TRBJ1-4): DSGVTQTPKHLITATGQRVTLRCSPRSGDLSVYWYQQSLDQGLQFLIQYYNGEERAKGNILERFSAQQFPDLHSELNLSSLELGDSALYFCASSAQDRVNEKLFFGSGTQLSVL.

The genes are TRBV27 and TRBJ1-2; TRBD1 aligns across 10 bases. The CDR3 is 15 residues long. CDR1 and CDR2 from the germline V gene are MNHEY and SMNVEV (reference sequence). Trimming removed 5 bases from V and 8 bases from J; junction bases left unmatched: 11. The CDR3 spells CASSPYGTGVGGYTF. The CDR3 DNA reads as TGTGCCAGCAGTCCCTACGGGACAGGGGTCGGGGGCTACACCTTC.

This clone has only one observation. The chain links TRBV3-1 (or the pseudogene TRBV3-2) to TRBJ1-4; 7 bases agree with TRBD1. J lost 7 bases, V lost 4 bases, and 3 bases had no gene match. The CDR3 spans 13 residues. Germline CDR1 and CDR2: LGHDT and YNNKEL (reference sequence). CDR3 sequence (DNA): TGTGCCAGCAGCCGACAGGGTCTTGAAAAACTGTTTTTT. Translating it yields CASSRQGLEKLFF.

The chain combines TRBV29-1 with TRBJ1-1, with 7 positions matching TRBD1. CDR1 is SQVTM, CDR2 ANQGSEA, per germline. Unmatched junction bases numbered 5, after V lost 3 bases and J lost 4 bases. The CDR3 loop spans 13 amino acids. The CDR3 reads CSVEGQPATEAFF. In DNA form, the CDR3 reads TGCAGCGTTGAGGGACAGCCCGCCACTGAAGCTTTCTTT.

The chain carries TRBV19 and TRBJ1-5, with TRBD1 matching 8 bases. CDR1 is LNHDA and CDR2 is SQIVND in the germline V gene (reference sequence). The CDR3 loop spans 14 amino acids. With V trimmed by 5 bases and J by 8 bases, 8 bases remained unmatched. CDR3 residues: CASSAQGGTEPQHF. The DNA of the CDR3 is TGTGCCAGTAGTGCACAGGGGGGAACCGAGCCCCAGCATTTT.